The 30 T cell receptor beta chains below were found in one sample sequenced in a study of vaccination effects on CD4 cells after COVID-19. The antigens these receptors bind are not known. TCRdb's copy holds only in-frame clones and misses some; the assay was immunoSEQ multiplex PCR. Of about 64,000 clones listed, approximately 78% were seen once; the top ten hold around 25%. Culture lasted 10 days before CD4+ T cell isolation. The specimen was CD4+ T cells from PBMCs cultured without peptide, collected before COVID-19 vaccination. The receptors were sampled from a human donor who had a prior SARS-CoV-2 infection.

The chain employs TRBV5-5 and TRBJ1-3, with D unresolved. Germline V gene sequence: CDR1 SGHKS, CDR2 YYEKEE (reference sequence). The V end was cut by 5 bases, the J end by 0 bases, with 15 bases between. There are 16 residues in the CDR3. CDR3 residues: CASSLAPVNSGNTIYF. The DNA for the CDR3 is TGTGCCAGCAGTCTGGCGCCGGTCAACTCTGGAAACACCATATATTTT.

V and J are TRBV6-2 or TRBV6-3 and TRBJ1-2; no reliable D call. V was clipped by 6 bases and J by 3 bases, with 14 bases between them. This CDR3 is built from 14 residues. Germline V CDR1 and CDR2: MNHEY, SVGEGT. The CDR3 loop reads CASSQDGEDYGYTF. CDR3 sequence (DNA): TGTGCCAGCAGCCAGGACGGGGAGGACTATGGCTACACCTTC.

V usage is TRBV7-2 and J usage is TRBJ2-1; TRBD2 aligns across 8 bases. Trimming cost V 1 base and J 6 bases; bases outside gene matches: 8. The CDR3 contains 16 residues. Per germline, CDR1 SGHTA and CDR2 FQGNSA. CDR3 DNA: TGTGCCAGCAGCTTAGTGGGGACTAGTAGGTTCAATGAGCAGTTCTTC. This codes for CASSLVGTSRFNEQFF.

The chain is built from TRBV6-5 and TRBJ2-1; 11 positions match TRBD1. The length of the CDR3 is 14 residues. Trimming took 6 bases from V and 6 from J; bases not matched to a gene: 4. Germline V gene data show CDR1 as MNHEY and CDR2 as SVGAGI. CDR3 in amino acids: CASRAGTGGNEQFF. CDR3 sequence (DNA): TGTGCCAGCAGGGCCGGGACAGGGGGCAATGAGCAGTTCTTC.

The sample holds a few counts of this clone. The chain couples TRBV6-5 to TRBJ1-2; TRBD1 might be the D (5 bases). The V gene's germline CDR1 is MNHEY and CDR2 SVGAGI. The ends were cut back, 7 bases at V and 7 bases at J, with 16 bases in the middle. This CDR3 contains 13 residues. CDR3 residues: CASTEWGGTGYTF. The CDR3 region has the DNA TGTGCCAGCACCGAGTGGGGAGGGACTGGCTACACCTTC.

The chain has TRBV6-6 and TRBJ2-3; D uncertain. V was clipped by 2 bases and J by 4 bases, with 10 bases between them. Germline V lookup: CDR1 MNHNY, CDR2 SVGAGI (reference sequence). CDR3 length: 14 residues. DNA of the CDR3: TGTGCCAGCAGTTACGAAGCGCGGTCAGATACGCAGTATTTT. As protein: CASSYEARSDTQYF.

As for this clone: The same CDR3 also results from other DNA sequences found in this sample. V is TRBV2 and J is TRBJ1-5; 8 nucleotides line up with TRBD1. CDR1 is SNHLY and CDR2 is FYNNEI in the germline V gene. The CDR3 has 15 residues. V was clipped by 9 bases and J by 4 bases; unmatched bases: 11. As DNA, the CDR3 is TGTGCCAGTACCAAATCGACAGGGGAGAATCAGCCCCAGCATTTT. It is translated as CASTKSTGENQPQHF.

The chain joins TRBV20-1 to TRBJ2-7; D is uncertain. The CDR3 contains 12 residues. Germline V gene data show CDR1 as DFQATT and CDR2 as SNEGSKA (reference sequence). Trimming shortened V by 3 bases and J by 6 bases, and 12 bases separated the two germline ends. The CDR3 protein is CSASSEVSEQYF. The CDR3 region has the DNA TGCAGTGCTAGTTCGGAAGTCAGCGAGCAGTACTTC.

CDR3 nucleotides: TGCGCCAGCAGCTTTAATCCAGGGGAGCAAGAGACCCAGTACTTC. This codes for CASSFNPGEQETQYF. The chain combines TRBV5-1 with TRBJ2-5; a possible D gene is TRBD1 (6 bases). The CDR3 extends over 15 amino acids. Trimming removed 2 bases from V and 2 bases from J, with 13 bases in between. Germline V CDR1 and CDR2: SGHRS, YFSETQ.

The chain combines TRBV9 with TRBJ2-3; D is perhaps TRBD1 (6 bases). Trimming shortened V by 4 bases and J by 2 bases, and 14 bases separated the two germline ends. Germline V CDR1 and CDR2: SGDLS, YYNGEE. This CDR3 contains 15 residues. As DNA, the CDR3 is TGTGCCAGCAGCTACAGGGCAACCAACACAGATACGCAGTATTTT. Translated, it gives CASSYRATNTDTQYF.

The chain uses TRBV27 and TRBJ2-7; D is uncertain. V lost 6 bases and J lost 1, with 16 bases in between. CDR3 size: 15 residues. Germline-derived CDR1 and CDR2 are MNHEY and SMNVEV (reference sequence). For the CDR3, the DNA is TGTGCCAGCAGGTCCCTTAGGGTATCTTCCTACGAGCAGTACTTC. This translates into CASRSLRVSSYEQYF.

The V gene is TRBV6-5, the J gene TRBJ2-1; TRBD1 or TRBD2 may be the D gene (6 bases each). Germline CDR1 and CDR2: MNHEY and SVGAGI. The germline V and J ends were trimmed by 7 bases and 4 bases, with 14 bases remaining between them. This CDR3 region has 14 residues. CDR3 DNA: TGTGCCAGCACCGTAGGGGGGCCGTACAATGAGCAGTTCTTC. It codes for CASTVGGPYNEQFF.

This rearrangement joins TRBV19 to TRBJ2-5; possible D gene TRBD2, 5 bases. V was trimmed by 2 bases and J by 5 bases, leaving 12 bases between them. Germline V gives CDR1 LNHDA, CDR2 SQIVND (reference sequence). The CDR3 covers 14 residues. This CDR3 reads CASSIFLTGETQYF. The DNA of the CDR3 is TGTGCCAGTAGTATATTCCTGACGGGGGAGACCCAGTACTTC.

The CDR3 region is CASSFGRTEAFF. For the CDR3, the DNA is TGTGCCAGCAGCTTCGGGAGAACTGAAGCTTTCTTT. The chain links TRBV7-2 to TRBJ1-1, with unresolved D. Germline-derived CDR1 and CDR2 are SGHTA and FQGNSA. The CDR3 is made up of 12 amino acids. Trimming stripped 3 bases from V and 5 bases from J, with 7 bases between.

This clone has a single count. The chain has TRBV11-1 and TRBJ1-1; D unresolved. Trimming removed 1 base at V and 1 base at J, with 10 bases between. Germline CDR1 reads SGHAT; CDR2 reads FQDESV (reference sequence). CDR3 length: 15 amino acids. The CDR3 DNA reads as TGTGCCAGCAGCTTAGATTACAGCCGGAACACTGAAGCTTTCTTT. This translates into CASSLDYSRNTEAFF.

The chain combines TRBV7-3 with TRBJ2-7, with 9 bases identical to TRBD1. The germline V gene encodes CDR1 SGHTA and CDR2 FQGTGA. J gave up 5 bases and V 9 bases, and 11 bases lay outside the gene matches. CDR3 length: 14 residues. The CDR3 loop reads CASSPGTGSDEQYF. CDR3 in DNA: TGTGCCAGTTCCCCCGGGACAGGGTCCGACGAGCAGTACTTC.

This clone has just one count. The germline gene is not matched at one end of the junction; a read error may be the cause. CDR3 nucleotides: TGTGCTAGCAGCTTCCTAGGGGCTTACAATGAGCAGTTCTTC. Protein product: CASSFLGAYNEQFF. The chain combines TRBV7-7 with TRBJ2-1; tentatively, D is TRBD1 (5 bases). This CDR3 contains 14 residues. Germline CDR1 is SSHAT and CDR2 is FNYEAQ (reference sequence).

The table lists this clone with a count of one. The V gene is TRBV6-6, the J gene TRBJ1-1; no reliable D call. CDR3 length equals 16 residues. CDR1 is MNHNY, CDR2 SVGAGI, per germline (reference sequence). Trimming removed 0 bases from V and 3 bases from J, with 14 bases in between. DNA for the CDR3: TGTGCCAGCAGTTACTCACCGGGCCCTGGGGACACTGAAGCTTTCTTT. Protein product: CASSYSPGPGDTEAFF.

V and J are TRBV19 and TRBJ1-2, with a tentative D call TRBD1 (5 bases). V lost 2 bases and J lost 3, with 19 bases in between. This CDR3 is 17 amino acids long. The germline V gene encodes CDR1 LNHDA and CDR2 SQIVND (reference sequence). In DNA form, the CDR3 reads TGTGCCAGTAGTATATCAGGGATCGGCTTCGAGGACTATGGCTACACCTTC. Amino acids: CASSISGIGFEDYGYTF.

The V call is TRBV4-2, the J call TRBJ2-2; either TRBD1 or TRBD2 may fit D (5 bases each). Germline CDR1 reads LGHNA; CDR2 reads YNFKEQ. The CDR3 is made up of 16 amino acids. Between the trimmed V and J ends, which lost 0 bases and 4 bases, there was a span of 12 bases. Here the CDR3 reads CASSQEPPGTTGELFF. CDR3 nucleotides: TGTGCCAGCAGCCAAGAACCGCCCGGGACCACCGGGGAGCTGTTTTTT.

The chain combines TRBV15 with TRBJ1-2; 7 bases fit TRBD1. CDR1 is LNHNV and CDR2 is YYDKDF in the germline V gene (reference sequence). The CDR3 extends over 13 amino acids. Trimming removed 7 bases from V and 8 bases from J; junction bases left unmatched: 10. The CDR3 sequence: CATNSQEGAGYTF. The CDR3 region has the DNA TGTGCCACCAACTCTCAGGAGGGGGCCGGCTACACCTTC.

The chain is built from TRBV7-6 and TRBJ2-3; TRBD1 or TRBD2 may be the D gene (6 bases each). CDR1 is SGHVS and CDR2 is FNYEAQ in the germline V gene. V lost 1 base, J lost 5 bases, and 16 bases lay in between. The CDR3 length is 16 residues. DNA of the CDR3: TGTGCCAGCAGCTTAGTATCCGGGGGCCTAGGAGATACGCAGTATTTT. Protein sequence: CASSLVSGGLGDTQYF.

The rearrangement links TRBV7-2 to TRBJ2-3, with D perhaps assigned TRBD1 or TRBD2 (5 bases each). CDR1 and CDR2 from the germline V gene are SGHTA and FQGNSA. Trimming removed 5 bases at V and 0 bases at J, with 12 bases between. The CDR3 has 15 amino acids. CDR3 DNA: TGTGCCAGCAGCCAGGGAGTTTTTAGCACAGATACGCAGTATTTT. Its protein is CASSQGVFSTDTQYF.

This clone was seen only once. V usage is TRBV11-2 and J usage is TRBJ2-1; D gene uncertain. Germline-derived CDR1 and CDR2 are SGHAT and FQNNGV. The CDR3 extends over 14 amino acids. V was pared by 1 base and J by 3 bases, with 7 bases between. The CDR3 loop reads CASSLATYYNEQFF. The CDR3 DNA reads as TGTGCCAGCAGCTTAGCGACTTACTACAATGAGCAGTTCTTC. Full variable domain (outside the CDR3, taken from reference TRBV11-2 and TRBJ2-1): EAGVAQSPRYKIIEKRQSVAFWCNPISGHATLYWYQQILGQGPKLLIQFQNNGVVDDSQLPKDRFSAERLKGVDSTLKIQPAKLEDSAVYLCASSLATYYNEQFFGPGTRLTVL.

The V gene is TRBV5-6, the J gene TRBJ1-2, with D hard to call. The V end lost 4 bases, the J end lost 4 bases, and 14 bases lay between the germline ends. The CDR3 is made up of 14 amino acids. Looked up from germline, CDR1 is SGHDT and CDR2 is YYEEEE. The CDR3 reads CASSPASWGYGYTF. The CDR3, as DNA: TGTGCCAGCAGCCCGGCTAGTTGGGGCTATGGCTACACCTTC.

The chain uses TRBV14 and TRBJ1-2; no definite D call. V lost 1 base and J lost 2, with 8 bases in between. CDR1 and CDR2 from the germline V gene are SGHDN and FVKESK. The CDR3 loop spans 14 amino acids. CDR3 nucleotides: TGTGCCAGCAGCCAAGCGGAGGTCAACTATGGCTACACCTTC. Translated, it gives CASSQAEVNYGYTF.

This chain connects TRBV11-2 to TRBJ1-4; weak D call: TRBD1 (5 bases). Deletions cut 1 base from V and 4 bases from J, with 7 bases between. The CDR3 extends over 14 amino acids. Germline V gene sequence: CDR1 SGHAT, CDR2 FQNNGV. The CDR3 DNA follows: TGTGCCAGCAGCTTAGGACAGCTTAATGAAAAACTGTTTTTT. This encodes CASSLGQLNEKLFF.

The V gene is TRBV2, the J gene TRBJ2-3; the match to TRBD2 covers 9 bases. Germline lookup yields CDR1 SNHLY and CDR2 FYNNEI. V shed 5 bases and J 4 bases; nucleotides not matched to a gene: 7. The CDR3 consists of 15 residues. CDR3 amino acids: CASSISGGGADTQYF. As DNA, the CDR3 is TGTGCCAGCAGTATTAGCGGGGGCGGGGCAGATACGCAGTATTTT.

The chain joins TRBV6-5 to TRBJ2-3; no reliable D call. This CDR3 has 12 residues. Deletions cut 6 bases from V and 4 bases from J, with 8 bases between. Germline V gives CDR1 MNHEY, CDR2 SVGAGI. The DNA of the CDR3 is TGTGCCAGCAGCCACGGGCCAGATACGCAGTATTTT. Translated: CASSHGPDTQYF.

The CDR3 nucleotides are TGTGCCAGCGAGGGTCTCTATAATTCACCCCTCCACTTT. This translates into CASEGLYNSPLHF. The chain employs TRBV6-5 and TRBJ1-6; D unresolved. Per the germline V gene, CDR1 is MNHEY and CDR2 is SVGAGI. The CDR3 is 13 residues long. Between the trimmed V and J ends, which lost 8 bases and 3 bases, there was a span of 8 bases.